This passage covers 28 T cell receptor beta chains from one sample sequenced in a study of identical twins. TCRdb re-called the 5' RACE reads with MiXCR, one entry per CDR3 protein. The sample lists around 1.7 million distinct CDR3 sequences; less than 35% were seen once. Sequences were obtained from cord blood. The receptors come from a newborn girl in good health.

There are a few counts of this clonotype. CDR3 sequence: CASSYSEYSGANVLTF. The CDR3 DNA reads as TGTGCCAGCAGTTACTCAGAGTACTCTGGGGCCAACGTCCTGACTTTC. This sequence joins TRBV6-5 and TRBJ2-6; D unresolved. The V end lost 0 bases, the J end lost 0 bases, and 6 bases lay between the germline ends. The CDR3 contains 16 residues. CDR1 is MNHEY, CDR2 SVGAGI, per germline.

The gene calls are TRBV24-1 and TRBJ1-1, with D uncertain. CDR1 KGHDR and CDR2 SFDVKD come from the germline V gene. The length of the CDR3 is 13 residues. The V end lost 7 bases, the J end lost 2 bases, and 10 bases lay between the germline ends. Here the CDR3 reads CATREFPNTEAFF. CDR3 nucleotide sequence: TGTGCCACCAGAGAGTTTCCCAACACTGAAGCTTTCTTT.

V and J are TRBV24-1 and TRBJ2-3; 13 bases match TRBD2. This CDR3 comprises 17 residues. V lost 4 bases to trimming and J lost 2 bases; unmatched junction nucleotides: 5. Germline CDR1 KGHDR, CDR2 SFDVKD. CDR3 sequence reads: CATSDLGLAGDTDTQYF. The DNA of the CDR3 is TGTGCCACCAGTGACCTCGGACTAGCGGGGGACACAGATACGCAGTATTTT.

The chain recombines TRBV7-8 with TRBJ1-3; D remains ambiguous. The germline gives CDR1 SGHVS, CDR2 FQNEAQ. The CDR3 is 13 amino acids. V shed 3 bases and J shed 5 bases, with 8 bases lying between them. The DNA of the CDR3 is TGTGCCAGCAGCTTGAGCCACCGAAACACCATATATTTT. It is translated as CASSLSHRNTIYF.

This chain links TRBV9 with TRBJ1-2; D unresolved. In germline, CDR1 is SGDLS, CDR2 YYNGEE. The V end lost 3 bases, the J end lost 3 bases, and 18 bases lay between the germline ends. CDR3 size: 16 residues. The CDR3 sequence: CASSALVRLGDYGYTF. Written as DNA, the CDR3 is TGTGCCAGCAGCGCCCTTGTGAGGCTCGGGGACTATGGCTACACCTTC.

This clonotype was seen a few times. This sequence joins TRBV2 and TRBJ2-1; TRBD1 or TRBD2 may be the D gene (6 bases each). Germline V gives CDR1 SNHLY, CDR2 FYNNEI. There are 15 residues in the CDR3. The V and J ends lost 1 base and 7 bases respectively, with 14 bases between them. Here the CDR3 reads CASSEERGRMNEQFF. In nucleotides, the CDR3 is TGTGCCAGCAGTGAAGAGAGGGGGAGGATGAATGAGCAGTTCTTC. The whole variable domain, remainder taken from reference TRBV2 and TRBJ2-1, is EPEVTQTPSHQVTQMGQEVILRCVPISNHLYFYWYRQILGQKVEFLVSFYNNEISEKSEIFDDQFSVERPDGSNFTLKIRSTKLEDSAMYFCASSEERGRMNEQFFGPGTRLTVL.

The rearrangement joins TRBV10-2 to TRBJ1-4, with D unclear. There are 15 residues in the CDR3. The V end lost 2 bases, the J end lost 0 bases, and 7 bases lay between the germline ends. Germline CDR1 and CDR2: WSHSY and SAAADI. In nucleotides, the CDR3 is TGCGCCAGCAGTGAGAAGGGAGCAACTAATGAAAAACTGTTTTTT. This codes for CASSEKGATNEKLFF.

The chain couples TRBV20-1 to TRBJ2-5; a possible D gene is TRBD1 (5 bases). The CDR3 contains 15 residues. V was trimmed by 0 bases and J by 1 base, leaving 12 bases between them. Germline V gives CDR1 DFQATT, CDR2 SNEGSKA (reference sequence). The CDR3 sequence: CSARDLGRVQETQYF. The DNA of the CDR3 is TGCAGTGCTAGAGATCTGGGCAGGGTCCAAGAGACCCAGTACTTC.

This clonotype turned up a few times. V is TRBV20-1 and J is TRBJ2-1, with D perhaps matching TRBD2 (5 bases). CDR3 length equals 13 residues. Germline V gene sequence: CDR1 DFQATT, CDR2 SNEGSKA (reference sequence). Deletions cut 4 bases from V and 1 base from J, with 8 bases between. CDR3 loop: CSATSLSYNEQFF. As DNA, the CDR3 is TGCAGTGCTACTAGCTTATCCTACAATGAGCAGTTCTTC.

V usage is TRBV29-1 and J usage is TRBJ2-1; the match to TRBD2 covers 8 bases. In germline, CDR1 is SQVTM, CDR2 ANQGSEA. The CDR3 sequence is 14 residues long. Unmatched junction bases numbered 10, after V lost 4 bases and J lost 8 bases. In DNA, the CDR3 is TGCAGCGTTGCCGAGCGGGAGAGAGGCCATGAGCAGTTCTTC. Its protein product is CSVAERERGHEQFF.

This clonotype was seen a few times. V usage is TRBV27 and J usage is TRBJ1-4; tentative D call: TRBD1 (6 bases). The germline V gene encodes CDR1 MNHEY and CDR2 SMNVEV (reference sequence). Trimming cost V 6 bases and J 8 bases, with 16 bases left between them. This CDR3 has 14 residues. CDR3 nucleotides: TGTGCCAGCAGCTCCGAGGGGGTATACGAAAAACTGTTTTTT. This sequence encodes CASSSEGVYEKLFF.

This clonotype has a handful of counts. The CDR3 reads CASSLDRRFYGYTF. In nucleotides, the CDR3 is TGCGCCAGCAGCTTGGACAGGCGCTTCTATGGCTACACCTTC. The chain is built from TRBV5-1 and TRBJ1-2; weak D call: TRBD1 (5 bases). The germline CDR1 and CDR2 sequences are SGHRS and YFSETQ. The CDR3 consists of 14 residues. The V and J ends lost 0 bases and 4 bases respectively, with 10 bases between them.

This clonotype was observed many times. An end of the junction does not agree with germline; a read error may underlie this. The V and J genes are TRBV5-1 and TRBJ2-7; the match to TRBD2 covers 8 bases. CDR1 SGHRS and CDR2 YFSETQ come from the germline V gene. The CDR3 has 14 amino acids. The CDR3: CASSLGGRTYEQYF. In DNA form, the CDR3 reads TGTGCCAGCAGCTTAGGCGGGAGGACCTACGAGCAGTACTTC.

This clonotype was seen a few times. The chain employs TRBV2 and TRBJ2-1; possibly TRBD2 for D (5 bases). This CDR3 contains 13 residues. V gave up 3 bases and J gave up 8 bases, with 11 bases separating them. Germline V CDR1 and CDR2: SNHLY, FYNNEI. As DNA, the CDR3 is TGTGCCAGCAGTGAGGGAGCGATTCATGAGCAGTTCTTC. Its protein is CASSEGAIHEQFF.

The chain has TRBV5-1 and TRBJ2-5; 9 bases align to TRBD2. CDR1 and CDR2 (germline): SGHRS, YFSETQ. The CDR3 is made up of 16 amino acids. Unmatched junction bases numbered 10, after V lost 4 bases and J lost 3 bases. In nucleotides, the CDR3 is TGCGCCAGCAGCCGCTCGGCGGGGGGGCCCGAAGAGACCCAGTACTTC. Translated, it gives CASSRSAGGPEETQYF.

The chain employs TRBV5-1 and TRBJ2-6; D not certain. Germline V gene lookup returns CDR1 SGHRS and CDR2 YFSETQ. This CDR3 contains 16 residues. Trimming took 4 bases from V and 4 from J, leaving 15 bases between them. The CDR3 is CASSASNLLGANVLTF. CDR3 bases: TGCGCCAGCAGCGCGAGTAATCTCCTAGGGGCCAACGTCCTGACTTTC.

The chain uses TRBV6-6 and TRBJ2-5; 8 bases are shared with TRBD2. Germline trimming cut 9 bases from V and 4 bases from J; bases unmatched to any gene: 13. The CDR3 length is 15 residues. Per germline, CDR1 MNHNY and CDR2 SVGAGI (reference sequence). CDR3 amino acids: CASRAPGGLGETQYF. DNA of the CDR3: TGTGCCAGTAGGGCTCCGGGGGGGCTGGGAGAGACCCAGTACTTC.

The table lists this clonotype with many counts. This chain joins TRBV9 and TRBJ1-2, with D unclear. This CDR3 has 15 residues. CDR1 and CDR2 from the germline V gene are SGDLS and YYNGEE. Trimming took off 4 bases at V and 0 bases at J, with 13 bases between the two ends. The CDR3 protein is CASSPSGRSNYGYTF. CDR3 sequence (DNA): TGTGCCAGCAGCCCAAGTGGCAGATCTAACTATGGCTACACCTTC. Full variable domain (remainder filled in from reference TRBV9 and TRBJ1-2): DSGVTQTPKHLITATGQRVTLRCSPRSGDLSVYWYQQSLDQGLQFLIQYYNGEERAKGNILERFSAQQFPDLHSELNLSSLELGDSALYFCASSPSGRSNYGYTFGSGTRLTVV.

This rearrangement joins TRBV25-1 to TRBJ2-7, with D unresolved. The germline CDR1 and CDR2 sequences are MGHDK and SYGVNS. The CDR3 contains 10 residues. V was cut by 5 bases and J by 12 bases, with 11 bases left in between. In DNA form, the CDR3 reads TGTGCCAGCAGTCGTGAGACCCGGTACTTC. Translating it yields CASSRETRYF.

This clonotype occurred many times. The chain has TRBV29-1 and TRBJ2-4; D is ambiguous. The germline V gene has CDR1 SQVTM and CDR2 ANQGSEA. V lost 4 bases and J lost 2, with 6 bases in between. CDR3 size: 12 residues. CDR3 sequence (DNA): TGCAGCGTTGGGCCGTCCAAAAACATTCAGTACTTC. This gives the protein CSVGPSKNIQYF.

The chain links TRBV5-1 to TRBJ2-2; no reliable D call. The CDR3 is 15 residues long. The germline V and J ends were trimmed by 5 bases and 0 bases, with 11 bases remaining between them. Germline V gene sequence: CDR1 SGHRS, CDR2 YFSETQ. CDR3 protein: CASRPGRPNTGELFF. CDR3 bases: TGCGCCAGCAGACCCGGACGTCCGAACACCGGGGAGCTGTTTTTT.

About this clonotype itself: Just one base apart from a much larger clone, this may be a read error. This chain uses TRBV7-2 with TRBJ1-2, with D perhaps TRBD1 (5 bases). There are 13 residues in the CDR3. V gave up 8 bases and J gave up 2 bases, with 12 bases separating them. Germline assignment: CDR1 SGHTA and CDR2 FQGNSA. This chain's CDR3 is CASGTTANYGYTF. CDR3 in DNA: TGTGCCAGCGGCACGACAGCCAACTATGGCTACACCTTC.

The chain uses TRBV7-2 and TRBJ2-3, with 9 positions matching TRBD2. The ends lost 3 bases at V and 3 bases at J; junction bases unmatched: 13. CDR1 is SGHTA and CDR2 is FQGNSA in the germline V gene. The CDR3 loop spans 18 amino acids. In nucleotides, the CDR3 is TGTGCCAGCAGCTTCCCGGGACTAGCTATGATCAAGACAGATACGCAGTATTTT. Translating gives CASSFPGLAMIKTDTQYF.

This clonotype occurred a few times. The genes are TRBV2 and TRBJ2-1; 16 nucleotides agree with TRBD2. The germline CDR1 and CDR2 sequences are SNHLY and FYNNEI. The CDR3 sequence is 18 residues long. Losses at the gene ends were 6 bases for V and 3 bases for J; bases not matched to a gene: 8. The CDR3 sequence is CASRGGTSGRAGYNEQFF. The CDR3 bases are TGTGCCAGCAGGGGGGGGACTAGCGGGAGGGCCGGCTACAATGAGCAGTTCTTC.

This sequence joins TRBV7-9 and TRBJ2-3; possible D gene TRBD2, 7 bases. The CDR3 spans 15 residues. Germline V gene sequence: CDR1 SEHNR, CDR2 FQNEAQ (reference sequence). V was shortened by 1 base and J by 3 bases, with 11 bases between the two germline ends. The CDR3 reads CASSLGAGATDTQYF. CDR3 nucleotide sequence: TGTGCCAGCAGCTTAGGGGCGGGGGCGACAGATACGCAGTATTTT.

This clonotype has only a few counts. V is TRBV5-1 and J is TRBJ2-1, with a possible D match to TRBD2 (6 bases). The CDR3 has 17 amino acids. V shed 3 bases and J shed 7 bases, with 23 bases lying between them. The germline CDR1 and CDR2 sequences are SGHRS and YFSETQ. The chain's CDR3 is CASSSKRLVAPSNEQFF. CDR3 nucleotide sequence: TGCGCCAGCAGCTCCAAGAGACTAGTAGCCCCTTCAAATGAGCAGTTCTTC.

This clonotype showed up many times. This rearrangement joins TRBV20-1 to TRBJ2-5; unclear D gene. In germline, CDR1 is DFQATT, CDR2 SNEGSKA (reference sequence). The CDR3 totals 12 residues. The V end lost 2 bases, the J end lost 5 bases, and 9 bases lay between the germline ends. The CDR3 region has the DNA TGCAGTGCTAGAAAAACAGCGGAGACCCAGTACTTC. Amino acids: CSARKTAETQYF.

There are many counts of this clonotype. V gene TRBV7-2 combines with J gene TRBJ1-2; tentatively, D is TRBD1 (5 bases). Germline V gene lookup returns CDR1 SGHTA and CDR2 FQGNSA. This CDR3 has 13 amino acids. Between the trimmed V and J ends, which lost 5 bases and 6 bases, there was a span of 13 bases. The CDR3 DNA follows: TGTGCCAGCAGCCAAGAGCGACAGAATGGCTACACCTTC. It encodes CASSQERQNGYTF.